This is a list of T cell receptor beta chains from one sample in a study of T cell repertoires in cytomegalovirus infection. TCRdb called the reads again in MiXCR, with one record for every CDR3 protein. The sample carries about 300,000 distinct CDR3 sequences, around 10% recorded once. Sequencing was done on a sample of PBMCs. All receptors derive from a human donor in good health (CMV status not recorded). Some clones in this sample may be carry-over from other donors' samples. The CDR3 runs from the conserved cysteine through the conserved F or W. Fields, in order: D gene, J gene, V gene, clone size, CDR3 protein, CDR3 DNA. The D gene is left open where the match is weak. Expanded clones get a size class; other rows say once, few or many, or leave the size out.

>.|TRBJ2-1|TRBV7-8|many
CASSLSGSSYNEQFF
TGTGCCAGCAGCTTATCGGGCAGCTCCTACAATGAGCAGTTCTTC
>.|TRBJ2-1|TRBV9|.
CASSVSLMAYNEQFF
TGTGCCAGCAGCGTTTCCTTAATGGCCTACAATGAGCAGTTCTTC
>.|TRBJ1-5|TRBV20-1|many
CSAHSSSLGNQPQHF
TGCAGTGCCCATTCCTCCAGCCTGGGCAATCAGCCCCAGCATTTT
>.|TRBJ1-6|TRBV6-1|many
CASSGGRNNNSPLHF
TGTGCCAGCAGTGGGGGCCGAAACAATAATTCACCCCTCCACTTT
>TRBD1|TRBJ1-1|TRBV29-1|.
CSVADRGLGGGAFF
TGCAGCGTTGCCGACAGGGGGTTAGGGGGGGGAGCTTTCTTT
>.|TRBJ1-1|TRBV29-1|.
CSVDLYTEAFF
TGCAGCGTTGATCTGTACACTGAAGCTTTCTTT
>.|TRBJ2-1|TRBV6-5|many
CASSYLGGLAYNEQFF
TGTGCCAGCAGTTACTTAGGGGGATTGGCCTACAATGAGCAGTTCTTC
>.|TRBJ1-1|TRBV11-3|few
CASSSKSRVVGNTEAFF
TGTGCCAGCAGCTCCAAGAGTAGGGTAGTCGGGAACACTGAAGCTTTCTTT
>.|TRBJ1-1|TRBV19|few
CASSIGGSAFF
TGTGCCAGTAGTATAGGGGGGTCTGCTTTCTTT
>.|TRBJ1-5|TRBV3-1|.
CASSHSGGNQPQHF
TGTGCCAGCAGCCATTCCGGGGGCAATCAGCCCCAGCATTTT
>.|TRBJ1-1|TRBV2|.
CASSGTDTEAFF
TGTGCCAGCAGTGGGACAGACACTGAAGCTTTCTTT
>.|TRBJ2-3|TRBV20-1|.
CSALKGGWSDTQYF
TGCAGTGCCCTGAAGGGGGGCTGGTCGGATACGCAGTATTTT
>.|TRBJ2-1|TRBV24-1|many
CATSDDNEQFF
TGTGCCACCAGTGATGACAATGAGCAGTTCTTC
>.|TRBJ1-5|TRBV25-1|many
CASSDREGNQPQHF
TGTGCCAGCAGTGACAGGGAGGGTAATCAGCCCCAGCATTTT
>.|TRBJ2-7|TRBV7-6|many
CASSPAPGEQYF
TGTGCCAGCAGCCCCGCTCCTGGGGAGCAGTACTTC
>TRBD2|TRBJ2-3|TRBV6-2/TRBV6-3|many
CASRATSGDTDTQYF
TGTGCCAGCAGGGCGACTAGCGGGGACACAGATACGCAGTATTTT
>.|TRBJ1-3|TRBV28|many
CASSFRRPRSGNTIYF
TGTGCCAGCAGTTTTCGCAGGCCGCGCTCTGGAAACACCATATATTTT
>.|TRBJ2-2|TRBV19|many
CASSRTLNTGELFF
TGTGCCAGTAGCCGGACACTGAACACCGGGGAGCTGTTTTTT
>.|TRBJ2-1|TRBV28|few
CASRGRLWDF
TGTGCCAGCAGGGGTAGGTTGTGGGACTTC
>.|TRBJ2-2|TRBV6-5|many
CASSYGGGGELFF
TGTGCCAGCAGTTACGGGGGCGGCGGGGAGCTGTTTTTT
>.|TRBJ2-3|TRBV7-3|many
CASSLSAIAADTQYF
TGTGCCAGCAGCTTATCCGCTATTGCGGCAGATACGCAGTATTTT
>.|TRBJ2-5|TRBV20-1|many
CSARVDSGLGETQYF
TGCAGTGCTAGAGTCGATTCAGGACTCGGGGAGACCCAGTACTTC
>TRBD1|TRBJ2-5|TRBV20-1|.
CSARDLAGGETQYF
TGCAGTGCTAGAGATTTAGCAGGGGGAGAGACCCAGTACTTC
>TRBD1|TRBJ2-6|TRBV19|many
CASSKETGVGSGANVLTF
TGTGCCAGTAGTAAAGAGACAGGGGTCGGCTCTGGGGCCAACGTCCTGACTTTC
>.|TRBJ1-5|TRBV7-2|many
CASSLNTQPQHF
TGTGCCAGCAGCTTAAATACTCAGCCCCAGCATTTT
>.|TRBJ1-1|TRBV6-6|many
CASSYRGRGDTEAFF
TGTGCCAGCAGTTACAGGGGACGGGGGGACACTGAAGCTTTCTTT
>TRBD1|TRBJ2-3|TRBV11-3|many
CASSPEGTGTDTQYF
TGTGCCAGCAGCCCCGAGGGGACAGGCACAGATACGCAGTATTTT
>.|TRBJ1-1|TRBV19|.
CASSIDRQGSEAFF
TGTGCCAGTAGTATAGATAGGCAGGGTTCTGAAGCTTTCTTT
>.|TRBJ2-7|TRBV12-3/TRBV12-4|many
CASSLARGRAYEQYF
TGTGCCAGCAGTTTAGCGCGGGGCAGAGCCTACGAGCAGTACTTC
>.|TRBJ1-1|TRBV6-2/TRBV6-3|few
CASSHRAGVNTEAFF
TGTGCCAGCAGCCATAGGGCAGGCGTGAACACTGAAGCTTTCTTT
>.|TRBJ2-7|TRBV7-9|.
CASSARQVRSSYEQYF
TGTGCCAGCAGCGCCCGACAGGTCCGAAGCTCCTACGAGCAGTACTTC
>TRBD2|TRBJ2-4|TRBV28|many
CASSLGTTAKNIQYF
TGTGCCAGCAGCCTGGGGACTACAGCCAAAAACATTCAGTACTTC
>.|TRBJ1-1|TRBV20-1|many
CSAGHRAHTEAFF
TGCAGTGCTGGCCACAGGGCCCACACTGAAGCTTTCTTT
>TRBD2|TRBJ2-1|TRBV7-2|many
CASSTPLAGGYNEQFF
TGTGCCAGCAGCACCCCACTAGCGGGGGGTTACAATGAGCAGTTCTTC
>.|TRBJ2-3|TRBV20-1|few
CSAPEHSGLTDTQYF
TGCAGTGCTCCGGAACACAGCGGGCTCACAGATACGCAGTATTTT
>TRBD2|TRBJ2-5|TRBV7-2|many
CASSLGLAALAQETQYF
TGTGCCAGCAGCTTGGGACTAGCGGCTCTAGCTCAAGAGACCCAGTACTTC
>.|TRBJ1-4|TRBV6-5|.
CASSGSWTSVEKLFF
TGTGCCAGCAGCGGTTCTTGGACATCTGTCGAAAAACTGTTTTTT
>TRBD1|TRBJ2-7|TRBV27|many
CASSLRTGWDEQYF
TGTGCCAGCAGTTTAAGGACAGGGTGGGACGAGCAGTACTTC
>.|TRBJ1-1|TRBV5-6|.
CASSLQMEVFF
TGTGCCAGCAGCTTACAGATGGAAGTGTTCTTT
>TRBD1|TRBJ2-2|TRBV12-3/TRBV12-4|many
CASSWVTGDTGELFF
TGTGCCAGCAGTTGGGTGACAGGGGACACCGGGGAGCTGTTTTTT
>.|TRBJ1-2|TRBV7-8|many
CASSLAPSDSGSGYTF
TGTGCCAGCAGCTTAGCGCCGTCAGACTCCGGGAGCGGCTACACCTTC
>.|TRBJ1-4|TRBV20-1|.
CSARGPPNEKLFF
TGCAGTGCTCGAGGTCCTCCTAATGAAAAACTGTTTTTT
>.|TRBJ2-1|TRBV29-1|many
CSVAPGPYNEQFF
TGCAGCGTTGCCCCGGGGCCCTACAATGAGCAGTTCTTC
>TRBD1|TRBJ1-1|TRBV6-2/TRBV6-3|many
CASSYAGTANTEAFF
TGTGCCAGCAGTTACGCCGGGACAGCGAACACTGAAGCTTTCTTT
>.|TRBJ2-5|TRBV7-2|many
CASSLGTVGNPETQYF
TGTGCCAGCAGCTTAGGGACAGTGGGGAATCCGGAGACCCAGTACTTC
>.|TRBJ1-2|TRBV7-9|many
CASSPPSGTDNYGYTF
TGTGCCAGCAGCCCCCCCAGCGGGACTGATAACTATGGCTACACCTTC
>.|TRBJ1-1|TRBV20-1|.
CSARPQGGNTEAFF
TGCAGTGCTAGACCGCAGGGCGGCAACACTGAAGCTTTCTTT